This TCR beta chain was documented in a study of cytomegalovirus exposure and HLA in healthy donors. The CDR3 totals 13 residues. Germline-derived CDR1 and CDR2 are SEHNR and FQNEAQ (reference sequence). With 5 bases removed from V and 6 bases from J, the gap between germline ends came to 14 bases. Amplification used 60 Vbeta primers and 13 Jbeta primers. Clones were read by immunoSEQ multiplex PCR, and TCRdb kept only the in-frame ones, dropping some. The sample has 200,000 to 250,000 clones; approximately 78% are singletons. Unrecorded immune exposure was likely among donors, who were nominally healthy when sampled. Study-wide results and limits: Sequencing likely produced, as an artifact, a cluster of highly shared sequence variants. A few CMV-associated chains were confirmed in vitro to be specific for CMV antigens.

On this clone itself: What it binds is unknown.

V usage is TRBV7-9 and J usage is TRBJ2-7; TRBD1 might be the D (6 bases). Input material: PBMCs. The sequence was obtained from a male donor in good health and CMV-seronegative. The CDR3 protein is CASSGKAGAEQYF. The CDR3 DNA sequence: TGTGCCAGCAGCGGAAAGGCAGGGGCCGAGCAGTACTTC.